The 27 T cell receptor beta chains below were found in one sample sequenced in a study of blood T cell repertoires in COVID-19. Clones were sequenced by immunoSEQ multiplex PCR, and TCRdb holds only the in-frame ones, with some missing. Of approximately 170,000 clones listed, approximately 89% are singletons. The sample was PBMCs or T cells enriched from blood (not recorded which). These receptors were collected from a young woman who had recovered from COVID-19.

J is TRBJ1-4 and V is TRBV28; 10 bases are shared with TRBD1. The V gene's germline CDR1 is MDHEN and CDR2 SYDVKM. Losses at the gene ends were 5 bases for V and 0 bases for J; bases not matched to a gene: 12. The CDR3 consists of 19 residues. The CDR3 bases are TGTGCCAGCAGTCCACCGACAGGGGGCGAGGTGGCAACTAATGAAAAACTGTTTTTT. Protein sequence: CASSPPTGGEVATNEKLFF.

The table lists this clone with a count of one. The chain is built from TRBV9 and TRBJ2-3, with D tentatively TRBD2 (5 bases). Trimming took off 0 bases at V and 1 base at J, with 12 bases between the two ends. The germline gives CDR1 SGDLS, CDR2 YYNGEE. This CDR3 spans 16 amino acids. The CDR3 reads CASSVAGYGGTDTQYF. The CDR3 DNA sequence: TGTGCCAGCAGCGTAGCGGGTTACGGGGGCACAGATACGCAGTATTTT.

This sequence joins TRBV1 and TRBJ2-2; TRBD2 was called by the table and not checked on the DNA. TRBV1 is a listed pseudogene. The CDR3 spans 17 residues. CDR3 amino acids: CTSSQENPLGSTGELFF. The CDR3, as DNA: TGCACCAGCAGCCAAGAGAACCCCCTGGGGAGTACCGGGGAGCTGTTTTTT.

CDR3 in amino acids: CASSLTIGEKLFF. DNA of the CDR3: TGTGCCAGCAGCTTAACTATCGGAGAAAAACTGTTTTTT. The rearrangement links TRBV11-3 to TRBJ1-4; no reliable D call. The germline V and J ends were trimmed by 2 bases and 8 bases, with 9 bases remaining between them. Germline V CDR1 and CDR2: SGHNT, YENEEA. The CDR3 spans 13 residues.

V is TRBV27 and J is TRBJ1-1; the D is unclear. This CDR3 contains 14 residues. CDR1 MNHEY and CDR2 SMNVEV come from the germline V gene (reference sequence). V lost 2 bases and J lost 1, with 8 bases in between. The CDR3, as DNA: TGTGCCAGCAGTTTAGGGAGAGGGAACACTGAAGCTTTCTTT. Its translation: CASSLGRGNTEAFF.

V gene TRBV11-2 combines with J gene TRBJ1-3; tentatively, D is TRBD1 (5 bases). The CDR3 runs 17 residues. The germline V and J ends were trimmed by 5 bases and 0 bases, with 17 bases remaining between them. Germline V lookup: CDR1 SGHAT, CDR2 FQNNGV. In DNA form, the CDR3 reads TGTGCCAGCAGCGACTGGAGCCGGGACTCCTCTGGAAACACCATATATTTT. Protein sequence: CASSDWSRDSSGNTIYF.

The chain recombines TRBV2 with TRBJ2-7, with 9 bases matching TRBD1. Germline lookup yields CDR1 SNHLY and CDR2 FYNNEI. CDR3 length: 12 residues. V lost 5 bases to trimming and J lost 7 bases; unmatched junction nucleotides: 3. CDR3 region: CASSPQGAEQYF. In DNA form, the CDR3 reads TGTGCCAGCAGTCCACAGGGGGCAGAGCAGTACTTC.

The rearrangement links TRBV6-6 to TRBJ2-7; tentatively, D is TRBD2 (6 bases). CDR1 is MNHNY, CDR2 SVGAGI, per germline (reference sequence). The CDR3 is 13 amino acids. The V end lost 6 bases, the J end lost 3 bases, and 12 bases lay between the germline ends. The CDR3 DNA is TGTGCCAGCAGGACTAGTTCGGGCTACGAGCAGTACTTC. Its protein product is CASRTSSGYEQYF.

The V gene is TRBV7-2, the J gene TRBJ2-1; D perhaps matches TRBD2 (6 bases). CDR1 is SGHTA, CDR2 FQGNSA, per germline. Trimming pared 3 bases from V and 0 bases from J, leaving 15 bases between. This CDR3 has 17 amino acids. The chain's CDR3 is CASSFPIGRDSYNEQFF. The CDR3 DNA is TGTGCCAGCAGCTTCCCCATCGGGCGGGACTCCTACAATGAGCAGTTCTTC.

The rearrangement links TRBV27 to TRBJ2-7; 10 bases map to TRBD1. The trim removed 7 bases at V and 5 bases at J, leaving 11 bases unmatched. Germline CDR1 is MNHEY and CDR2 is SMNVEV (reference sequence). This CDR3 spans 15 amino acids. The CDR3, as DNA: TGTGCCAGCAATCCAGGGGGGACAGGGGACAACGAGCAGTACTTC. It specifies CASNPGGTGDNEQYF.

This rearrangement joins TRBV28 to TRBJ2-6; perhaps TRBD2 as D (6 bases). CDR3 size: 19 residues. V gave up 1 base and J gave up 0 bases, with 16 bases separating them. Germline CDR1 reads MDHEN; CDR2 reads SYDVKM. The CDR3 DNA sequence: TGTGCCAGCAGTTTATTGGGGGGTCAGGGAAGCTCTGGGGCCAACGTCCTGACTTTC. It codes for CASSLLGGQGSSGANVLTF.

This clone was counted only a few times. This sequence joins TRBV7-3 and TRBJ1-1; 8 bases line up with TRBD1. Germline loops: CDR1 SGHTA, CDR2 FQGTGA. Losses at the gene ends were 5 bases for V and 1 base for J; bases not matched to a gene: 3. The CDR3 has 14 amino acids. The CDR3 DNA reads as TGTGCCAGCAGCCCGGGACAGGCGAACACTGAAGCTTTCTTT. This gives the protein CASSPGQANTEAFF.

The chain joins TRBV28 to TRBJ2-7; D is ambiguous. Trimming stripped 3 bases from V and 3 bases from J, with 24 bases between. Per germline, CDR1 MDHEN and CDR2 SYDVKM. The CDR3 is 18 residues long. The CDR3 nucleotides read TGTGCCAGCAGTTTTAAGCTCGGCGCGAATAACTATGACTACGAGCAGTACTTC. The encoded protein is CASSFKLGANNYDYEQYF. The full variable domain, with the rest looked up from reference TRBV28 and TRBJ2-7, is DVKVTQSSRYLVKRTGEKVFLECVQDMDHENMFWYRQDPGLGLRLIYFSYDVKMKEKGDIPEGYSVSREKKERFSLILESASTNQTSMYLCASSFKLGANNYDYEQYFGPGTRLTVT.

This clone was detected only a few times. The gene calls are TRBV2 and TRBJ1-1, with D perhaps matching TRBD1 (5 bases). The ends were cut back, 1 base at V and 3 bases at J, with 9 bases in the middle. Germline values: CDR1 SNHLY, CDR2 FYNNEI. CDR3 size: 14 residues. The CDR3 sequence: CASSEEGFDTEAFF. The CDR3 DNA is TGTGCCAGCAGTGAAGAGGGGTTCGACACTGAAGCTTTCTTT.

The chain recombines TRBV2 with TRBJ2-7; 7 nucleotides agree with TRBD1. The CDR3 spans 14 residues. Germline V gene sequence: CDR1 SNHLY, CDR2 FYNNEI. V gave up 7 bases and J gave up 2 bases; unmatched junction bases: 8. CDR3 nucleotides: TGTGCCAGCATCAGGACAGGTCAGACCTACGAGCAGTACTTC. Translating it yields CASIRTGQTYEQYF.

The chain employs TRBV4-3 and TRBJ1-1; D unclear. Trimming took off 0 bases at V and 10 bases at J, with 12 bases between the two ends. From germline, CDR1 is LGHNA and CDR2 YSLEER. This CDR3 region has 13 residues. The CDR3: CASSQEWADRAFF. The DNA for the CDR3 is TGCGCCAGCAGCCAAGAATGGGCCGATAGAGCTTTCTTT.

The gene calls are TRBV19 and TRBJ2-7; D is uncertain. The germline V gene encodes CDR1 LNHDA and CDR2 SQIVND (reference sequence). CDR3 length: 13 residues. Trimming cost V 1 base and J 1 base, with 5 bases left between them. The CDR3 loop is CASSIGRSYEQYF. The CDR3 nucleotides are TGTGCCAGTAGTATAGGCAGGTCCTACGAGCAGTACTTC.

The V gene is TRBV6-6, the J gene TRBJ2-7; 7 bases fit TRBD2. CDR3 length: 12 residues. V lost 4 bases and J lost 5; bases outside the gene matches: 2. Germline V CDR1 and CDR2: MNHNY, SVGAGI (reference sequence). CDR3 sequence (DNA): TGTGCCAGCAGTTCGCGGGGGAACGAGCAGTACTTC. Its protein is CASSSRGNEQYF.

This sequence joins TRBV5-1 and TRBJ2-2; 7 bases map to TRBD1. CDR3 length: 15 amino acids. CDR1 and CDR2 from the germline V gene are SGHRS and YFSETQ. Trimming at V came to 3 bases and at J to 4 bases, leaving 6 bases not matched to a gene. The CDR3 sequence: CASSSGQVSTGELFF. The CDR3 DNA reads TGCGCCAGCAGCTCTGGACAGGTCAGCACCGGGGAGCTGTTTTTT.

This sequence joins TRBV15 and TRBJ2-5; weak D call: TRBD1 (5 bases). The V gene lost 4 bases and the J gene lost 4 bases, with 13 bases spanning the gap. This CDR3 contains 14 residues. CDR1 is LNHNV and CDR2 is YYDKDF in the germline V gene (reference sequence). This chain's CDR3 is CATSKGLQVETQYF. Written as DNA, the CDR3 is TGTGCCACCAGCAAGGGGCTCCAAGTAGAGACCCAGTACTTC.

V usage is TRBV7-9 and J usage is TRBJ2-7, with 10 bases matching TRBD2. Germline loops: CDR1 SEHNR, CDR2 FQNEAQ (reference sequence). V shed 5 bases and J 2 bases; nucleotides not matched to a gene: 6. The CDR3 totals 15 residues. The CDR3 nucleotides read TGTGCCAGCAGCCTCCGGACTAGCGGCCCCTACGAGCAGTACTTC. It encodes CASSLRTSGPYEQYF. Supplemented by reference TRBV7-9 and TRBJ2-7, the full variable domain reads DTGVSQNPRHKITKRGQNVTFRCDPISEHNRLYWYRQTLGQGPEFLTYFQNEAQLEKSRLLSDRFSAERPKGSFSTLEIQRTEQGDSAMYLCASSLRTSGPYEQYFGPGTRLTVT.

The chain employs TRBV7-2 and TRBJ2-3; D may be TRBD2 (6 bases). There are 15 residues in the CDR3. V shed 2 bases and J shed 1 base, with 10 bases lying between them. The germline gives CDR1 SGHTA, CDR2 FQGNSA. CDR3 sequence reads: CASSLNQRGTDTQYF. The CDR3 DNA reads TGTGCCAGCAGCTTAAATCAGCGGGGCACAGATACGCAGTATTTT.

The genes are TRBV9 and TRBJ2-1; 10 nucleotides line up with TRBD2. This CDR3 contains 16 residues. V dropped 3 bases and J dropped 5; count of bases not matched to a gene: 8. CDR1 SGDLS and CDR2 YYNGEE come from the germline V gene. The CDR3 sequence: CASSASGGENNNEQFF. CDR3 sequence (DNA): TGTGCCAGCAGCGCCAGCGGGGGGGAGAACAACAATGAGCAGTTCTTC.

The chain is built from TRBV5-6 and TRBJ2-1; the match to TRBD2 covers 8 bases. Per the germline V gene, CDR1 is SGHDT and CDR2 is YYEEEE. Unmatched junction bases numbered 10, after V lost 4 bases and J lost 1 base. The CDR3 has 17 residues. CDR3 bases: TGTGCCAGCAGCCTCCCGGGACTAGGGGGTTCCTACAATGAGCAGTTCTTC. It codes for CASSLPGLGGSYNEQFF.

The V gene is TRBV4-3, the J gene TRBJ2-1; D is perhaps TRBD2 (5 bases). Looked up from germline, CDR1 is LGHNA and CDR2 is YSLEER. The length of the CDR3 is 13 residues. With 3 bases removed from V and 7 bases from J, the gap between germline ends came to 10 bases. The CDR3 DNA sequence: TGCGCCAGCAGCCACGCGGGTCTTAATGAGCAGTTCTTC. Protein: CASSHAGLNEQFF.

V is TRBV10-2 and J is TRBJ2-1; D ambiguous. CDR3 length: 12 residues. CDR1 WSHSY and CDR2 SAAADI come from the germline V gene. V lost 2 bases to trimming and J lost 7 bases, with 6 bases between them. DNA of the CDR3: TGCGCCAGCAGTGAGACGAGGAATGAGCAGTTCTTC. This gives the protein CASSETRNEQFF.

The genes are TRBV2 and TRBJ1-4; D ambiguous. Germline CDR1 SNHLY, CDR2 FYNNEI. Trimming left V 5 bases short and J 3 bases short, with 10 bases between. The CDR3 is 14 residues long. The CDR3 nucleotides are TGTGCCAGCAGTATCGGTGGTCCTAATGAAAAACTGTTTTTT. Translation gives CASSIGGPNEKLFF.